A single sample gave rise to the 17 T cell receptor beta chains below, sequenced in a study of shared clonotypes between healthy human individuals (dated by TCRdb to about 2020). CD8 naive samples were obtained by positive selection for CCR7 among CD45RO-negative cells, yielding a CD45RA+CCR7+ population from which TemRA cells were excluded. The receptor library was made with the immunoSEQ multiplex PCR assay. TCRdb holds this immuneACCESS table with in-frame rearrangements only. Some clones are missing; in checked studies, unresolved V genes explain under half, and the rest has no known cause. In this sample the table shows millions of clones, less than 95% of which occur a single time. The ten largest clones capture around 1.1% of the sample. Sequenced sample: naive CD8+ T cells sorted from blood. The sample's cell subset or site, from its label and the paper: CD45RA+CCR7+. The receptors were sampled from a man between 18 and 35 years old in good health.

Comment on this clone: This sample also contains other DNA sequences that code for the same CDR3. CDR3 protein: CASSLWGGEAFF. The CDR3 nucleotides read TGTGCCAGCAGTTTATGGGGTGGTGAAGCTTTCTTT. The chain has TRBV27 and TRBJ1-1; D ambiguous. V lost 1 base, J lost 7 bases, and 7 bases lay in between. The CDR3 is made up of 12 amino acids. CDR1 MNHEY and CDR2 SMNVEV come from the germline V gene (reference sequence).

The chain has TRBV6-5 and TRBJ1-5, with 8 bases lining up with TRBD1. V lost 2 bases, J lost 7 bases, and 7 bases stayed unmatched. There are 15 residues in the CDR3. Germline CDR1 MNHEY, CDR2 SVGAGI. In DNA form, the CDR3 reads TGTGCCAGCAGTTACACAGGGGGATACGGACAGCCCCAGCATTTT. It encodes CASSYTGGYGQPQHF.

The rearrangement links TRBV11-2 to TRBJ2-7; D may correspond to TRBD1 or TRBD2 (5 bases each). From germline, CDR1 is SGHAT and CDR2 FQNNGV. Deletions cut 2 bases from V and 7 bases from J, with 9 bases between. The CDR3 is 12 residues long. This CDR3 reads CASSLYGGEQYF. The CDR3 nucleotides are TGTGCCAGCAGCTTATATGGGGGAGAGCAGTACTTC.

J is TRBJ2-3 and V is TRBV30; D not resolved. Germline CDR1 GTSNPN, CDR2 SVGIG (reference sequence). Trimming removed 1 base at V and 4 bases at J, with 15 bases between. This CDR3 has 15 residues. In DNA, the CDR3 is TGTGCCTGGAGTGGGGTCTGGGAACGGCCAGATACGCAGTATTTT. It codes for CAWSGVWERPDTQYF.

On this clone: This sample also contains other DNA sequences that code for the same CDR3. The chain has TRBV30 and TRBJ1-2, with a possible D match to TRBD1 (5 bases). The CDR3 is 11 amino acids. V was shortened by 3 bases and J by 8 bases, with 10 bases between the two germline ends. In germline, CDR1 is GTSNPN, CDR2 SVGIG (reference sequence). The DNA of the CDR3 is TGTGCCTGGAGCGGGGGAGACGGCTACACCTTC. It codes for CAWSGGDGYTF.

J is TRBJ2-6 and V is TRBV27; no clear D. Germline V gene data show CDR1 as MNHEY and CDR2 as SMNVEV (reference sequence). Trimming shortened V by 3 bases and J by 0 bases, and 9 bases separated the two germline ends. The CDR3 length is 16 residues. CDR3 in amino acids: CASSFGWHSGANVLTF. CDR3 nucleotides: TGTGCCAGCAGTTTTGGCTGGCACTCTGGGGCCAACGTCCTGACTTTC.

A note on this clone: The same CDR3 is also encoded by other DNA sequences in this sample. The J gene is TRBJ2-3, the V gene TRBV2; D not certain. Germline loops: CDR1 SNHLY, CDR2 FYNNEI. V was cut by 8 bases and J by 1 base, with 1 base left in between. The CDR3 is made up of 10 amino acids. This CDR3 reads CASGTDTQYF. CDR3 sequence (DNA): TGTGCCAGCGGCACAGATACGCAGTATTTT.

This clone was seen just once. The rearrangement links TRBV5-6 to TRBJ2-7, with 8 bases matching TRBD2. The CDR3 spans 14 residues. Germline loops: CDR1 SGHDT, CDR2 YYEEEE. J gave up 6 bases and V 4 bases, and 9 bases lay outside the gene matches. CDR3 nucleotide sequence: TGTGCCAGCAGCATCCGGGGGGGTTCTTTCGAGCAGTACTTC. Protein product: CASSIRGGSFEQYF.

The chain is built from TRBV7-3 and TRBJ2-3; weak D call: TRBD1 (6 bases). Germline values: CDR1 SGHTA, CDR2 FQGTGA. The CDR3 totals 14 residues. V lost 3 bases, J lost 6 bases, and 13 bases lay in between. CDR3 sequence: CASSFLDSSDTQYF. The CDR3 coding sequence is TGTGCCAGCAGCTTCCTGGACAGTTCCGATACGCAGTATTTT.

V is TRBV25-1 and J is TRBJ1-1; D call uncertain. Trimming took off 3 bases at V and 0 bases at J, with 11 bases between the two ends. This CDR3 is built from 15 residues. Germline assignment: CDR1 MGHDK and CDR2 SYGVNS. CDR3 nucleotide sequence: TGTGCCAGCAGTGACTCGATTGAATTGAACACTGAAGCTTTCTTT. It yields the protein CASSDSIELNTEAFF.

The chain links TRBV30 to TRBJ2-7; TRBD1 is a possible D gene (6 bases). The CDR3 is 18 residues long. Germline V gene sequence: CDR1 GTSNPN, CDR2 SVGIG (reference sequence). Trimming pared 7 bases from V and 2 bases from J, leaving 30 bases between. The CDR3 loop is CALSTYRDTTEPPYEQYF. DNA of the CDR3: TGTGCCTTATCAACATACCGGGACACCACTGAGCCCCCCTACGAGCAGTACTTC.

This chain links TRBV28 with TRBJ1-5; TRBD1 is a possible D gene (6 bases). Looked up from germline, CDR1 is MDHEN and CDR2 is SYDVKM. This CDR3 is built from 15 residues. Trimming cost V 6 bases and J 7 bases, with 19 bases left between them. The DNA of the CDR3 is TGTGCCAGCAGGCAACAGGGTATAAGGGACCAGCCCCAGCATTTT. Its translation is CASRQQGIRDQPQHF.

V is TRBV19 and J is TRBJ2-1; a possible D gene is TRBD2 (6 bases). Germline V gives CDR1 LNHDA, CDR2 SQIVND (reference sequence). V lost 6 bases and J lost 2, with 14 bases in between. The CDR3 loop spans 15 amino acids. Here the CDR3 reads CASRLAPPTYNEQFF. Here the CDR3 DNA reads TGTGCCAGTAGGCTAGCGCCACCCACCTACAATGAGCAGTTCTTC.

The chain employs TRBV11-3 and TRBJ2-5, with D perhaps TRBD2 (6 bases). Looked up from germline, CDR1 is SGHNT and CDR2 is YENEEA. This CDR3 is 14 amino acids long. Trimming left V 5 bases short and J 4 bases short, with 14 bases between. The CDR3 loop reads CASSTRGGVETQYF. The CDR3 nucleotides read TGTGCCAGCAGCACCCGAGGCGGGGTAGAGACCCAGTACTTC.

Regarding this clone: This sample includes further DNA sequences coding for the same CDR3. The V and J genes are TRBV20-1 and TRBJ2-3; D call uncertain. The V gene lost 3 bases and the J gene lost 5 bases, with 6 bases spanning the gap. CDR1 DFQATT and CDR2 SNEGSKA come from the germline V gene (reference sequence). This CDR3 contains 11 residues. CDR3 DNA sequence: TGCAGTGCTAGCACGGGAGATACGCAGTATTTT. Its protein is CSASTGDTQYF.

This rearrangement joins TRBV11-2 to TRBJ2-3; 9 bases line up with TRBD2. With 4 bases clipped from V and 4 bases from J, the junction kept 9 bases outside the gene matches. CDR1 SGHAT and CDR2 FQNNGV come from the germline V gene. This CDR3 is built from 16 residues. The CDR3 coding sequence is TGTGCCAGCAGCTCAACTGAGGCGGGGGGGCCAGATACGCAGTATTTT. Its protein is CASSSTEAGGPDTQYF.

With respect to this clone: At the DNA level, this CDR3 is encoded by other sequences in the same sample as well. The rearrangement joins TRBV6-5 to TRBJ2-7; 8 bases fit TRBD1. The germline V gene has CDR1 MNHEY and CDR2 SVGAGI. V shed 3 bases, J shed 1 base, and the junction held 8 bases outside the gene matches. The CDR3 extends over 16 amino acids. CDR3 sequence: CASSYSTGAVSYEQYF. CDR3 DNA: TGTGCCAGCAGTTATTCGACAGGGGCCGTTTCCTACGAGCAGTACTTC.